This entry describes one TCR beta chain. The antigen is not known. The CDR3 runs 12 residues. Germline-derived CDR1 and CDR2 are SQVTM and ANQGSEA. V lost 7 bases and J lost 1, with 11 bases in between. This entry belongs to a study of CD8+CD57+ T cells in acquired aplastic anemia. As for the study in general: Yields of DNA that came from sorted CD4+ and CD8+ cells averaged roughly 3.3 ug.

Broader study findings: Statistical testing detected no significant gap in CD8+ Simpson's diversity between patients and controls. Common to patients and controls were about 31 CD8+ CDR3 sequences.

TCR beta VDJ and CDR3 profiling used genomic DNA as template. TCRdb called the reads again in MiXCR, with one record for every CDR3 protein. This table holds about 270,000 distinct CDR3 sequences, about 56% found once. The V call is TRBV29-1, the J call TRBJ2-7; D perhaps matches TRBD1 (6 bases). The sample taken for sequencing was sorted CD4+, CD8+, or CD8+CD57+ T cells (not recorded which) from PBMCs. The source of this sequence is a human donor with severe aplastic anemia or a healthy control (not recorded which). The CDR3 region is CSGSTGSYEQYF. CDR3 nucleotide sequence: TGCAGCGGTAGCACAGGGTCCTACGAGCAGTACTTC.